This passage covers 4 T cell receptor beta chains from one sample sequenced in a study of blood T cell repertoires in COVID-19. Profiled with immunoSEQ multiplex PCR; TCRdb holds only in-frame clones, not every one. The profile covers 60,000 to 85,000 clones, with more than 90% appearing a single time and over 1.2% taken by the ten largest. The sequencing input was peripheral blood. Source of these receptors: a man in his fifties with acute or convalescent COVID-19.

The chain uses TRBV7-2 and TRBJ1-4; D gene uncertain. With 8 bases removed from V and 5 bases from J, the gap between germline ends came to 9 bases. Germline values: CDR1 SGHTA, CDR2 FQGNSA. This CDR3 comprises 12 residues. Here the CDR3 DNA reads TGTGCCAGCCGTTACCTAAATGAAAAACTGTTTTTT. Translation: CASRYLNEKLFF.

The chain links TRBV5-8 to TRBJ1-6; D gene uncertain. Trimming shortened V by 4 bases and J by 7 bases, and 9 bases separated the two germline ends. The length of the CDR3 is 13 residues. From germline, CDR1 is SGHTS and CDR2 YDEGEE. The CDR3 nucleotides are TGTGCCAGCAGCCTTTGGGAGAATTCACCCCTCCACTTT. Residues: CASSLWENSPLHF.

This clone was counted a single time. The chain links TRBV4-1 to TRBJ2-6, with 9 positions matching TRBD1. This CDR3 has 18 amino acids. In germline, CDR1 is MGHRA, CDR2 YSYEKL. V was pared by 1 base and J by 0 bases, with 4 bases of the junction left unmatched. CDR3 sequence: CASSQGGTGSSGANVLTF. CDR3 nucleotides: TGCGCCAGCAGCCAAGGAGGGACAGGGTCCTCTGGGGCCAACGTCCTGACTTTC.

This clone occurred once. The V gene is TRBV7-6, the J gene TRBJ2-2, with 13 bases that match TRBD2. The CDR3 has 16 amino acids. Germline V gene lookup returns CDR1 SGHVS and CDR2 FNYEAQ. V lost 5 bases to trimming and J lost 7 bases; unmatched junction nucleotides: 7. In nucleotides, the CDR3 is TGTGCCAGCAGCCCCCGGACTAGCGGGGGAGACGGGGAGCTGTTTTTT. This translates into CASSPRTSGGDGELFF.